This TCR beta chain was found in a study of blood T cells in healthy people across ages. PBMCs, at least 6 million per sample, were isolated. A second PCR of about 7 to 12 cycles used a sample-barcoded 5' primer and a J-beta primer mix. A template-switch adaptor containing 12 random nucleotides labeled each cDNA molecule. TCRdb re-derived calls from the 5' RACE reads in MiXCR, one entry per CDR3 protein. The data show 850,000 to 1,300,000 distinct CDR3 sequences, with more than 35% seen just once and 18% held by the top ten. Germline-derived CDR1 and CDR2 are SGDLS and YYNGEE. This CDR3 spans 14 amino acids. The V and J ends lost 1 base and 0 bases respectively, with 4 bases between them.

The gene calls are TRBV9 and TRBJ2-2; D call uncertain. The TCR was taken from a woman aged 60-75 years in good health. Specimen: blood. The CDR3 sequence is CASSVTTNTGELFF. Here the CDR3 DNA reads TGTGCCAGCAGCGTAACAACGAACACCGGGGAGCTGTTTTTT. Looking up the rest from reference TRBV9 and TRBJ2-2 gives the full variable domain: DSGVTQTPKHLITATGQRVTLRCSPRSGDLSVYWYQQSLDQGLQFLIQYYNGEERAKGNILERFSAQQFPDLHSELNLSSLELGDSALYFCASSVTTNTGELFFGEGSRLTVL.